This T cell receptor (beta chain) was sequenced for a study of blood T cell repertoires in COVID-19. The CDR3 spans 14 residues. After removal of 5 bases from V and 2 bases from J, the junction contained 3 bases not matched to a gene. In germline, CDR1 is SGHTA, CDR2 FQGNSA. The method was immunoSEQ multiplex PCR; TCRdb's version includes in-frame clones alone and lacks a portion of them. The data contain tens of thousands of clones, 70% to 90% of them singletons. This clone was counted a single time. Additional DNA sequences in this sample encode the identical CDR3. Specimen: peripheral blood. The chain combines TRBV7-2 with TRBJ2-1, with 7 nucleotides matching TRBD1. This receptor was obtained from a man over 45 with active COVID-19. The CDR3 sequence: CASSLGQTYNEQFF. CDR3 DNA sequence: TGTGCCAGCAGCCTGGGACAGACCTACAATGAGCAGTTCTTC.